This TCR beta chain was sequenced in a study of cytomegalovirus exposure and HLA in healthy donors. With 60 Vbeta and 13 Jbeta primers, the PCR was carried out. Original methodology: An analysis that came later counted 60 million to 80 million unique TCR beta chains, around 12 million shared. Measured with immunoSEQ multiplex PCR; TCRdb has only the in-frame clones, and not every one. V and J calls and clone size are given by that table; D and trimming were obtained from the DNA. The sample includes 140,000 or so clones, approximately 9% of them seen just once. V was pared by 6 bases and J by 2 bases, with 10 bases between. From germline, CDR1 is MDHEN and CDR2 SYDVKM. The CDR3 has 13 amino acids. This cohort consisted of healthy bone marrow donors. Overall study results and limits: Later analysis placed DRB1 highest and HLA-C lowest in TCR association rates, which differed by HLA locus.

Only a few counts were recorded for this clone. Its antigen is as yet unknown. The J gene is TRBJ2-5, the V gene TRBV28; the D gene is possibly TRBD1 (5 bases). The sequence derives from a male donor in good health and CMV-seronegative. The material sequenced was PBMCs. The CDR3 is CASSFGQQETQYF. For the CDR3, the DNA is TGTGCCAGCAGCTTTGGACAACAAGAGACCCAGTACTTC.